This T cell receptor beta chain appears in the sequencing data of a study of technical replicates of blood from a few donors. This clone was seen once. CDR1 and CDR2 from the germline V gene are SNHLY and FYNNEI. The CDR3 covers 14 residues. The J segment lost 5 bases and the V segment lost 4 bases, leaving 7 bases of the junction unmatched. Clones were read by immunoSEQ multiplex PCR, and TCRdb kept only the in-frame ones, dropping some. The table shows about 88,000 clones, with 85% to 95% occurring only once. The rearrangement links TRBV2 to TRBJ2-7, with 8 bases aligning to TRBD2. This sequence originates from a human donor in good health. The sample was T cells isolated from PBMCs. As DNA, the CDR3 is TGTGCCAGCAGTGTCGGGACTAGAGTCCACGAGCAGTACTTC. It yields the protein CASSVGTRVHEQYF. Full variable domain (outside the CDR3, taken from reference TRBV2 and TRBJ2-7): EPEVTQTPSHQVTQMGQEVILRCVPISNHLYFYWYRQILGQKVEFLVSFYNNEISEKSEIFDDQFSVERPDGSNFTLKIRSTKLEDSAMYFCASSVGTRVHEQYFGPGTRLTVT.